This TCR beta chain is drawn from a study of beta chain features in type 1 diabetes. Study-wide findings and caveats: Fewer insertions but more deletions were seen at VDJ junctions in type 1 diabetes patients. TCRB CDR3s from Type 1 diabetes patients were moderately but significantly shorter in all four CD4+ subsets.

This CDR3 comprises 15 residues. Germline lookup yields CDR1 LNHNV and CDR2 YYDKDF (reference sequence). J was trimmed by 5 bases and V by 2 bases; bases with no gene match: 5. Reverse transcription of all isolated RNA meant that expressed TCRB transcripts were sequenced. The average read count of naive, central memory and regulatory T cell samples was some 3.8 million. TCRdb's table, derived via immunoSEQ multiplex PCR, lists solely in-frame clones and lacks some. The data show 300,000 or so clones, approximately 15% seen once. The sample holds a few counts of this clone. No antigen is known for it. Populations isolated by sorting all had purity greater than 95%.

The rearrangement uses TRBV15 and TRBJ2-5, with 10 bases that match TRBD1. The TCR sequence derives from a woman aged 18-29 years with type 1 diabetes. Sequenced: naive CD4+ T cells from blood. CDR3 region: CATSRWTGGMETQYF. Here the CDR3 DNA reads TGTGCCACCAGCAGATGGACAGGGGGGATGGAGACCCAGTACTTC.